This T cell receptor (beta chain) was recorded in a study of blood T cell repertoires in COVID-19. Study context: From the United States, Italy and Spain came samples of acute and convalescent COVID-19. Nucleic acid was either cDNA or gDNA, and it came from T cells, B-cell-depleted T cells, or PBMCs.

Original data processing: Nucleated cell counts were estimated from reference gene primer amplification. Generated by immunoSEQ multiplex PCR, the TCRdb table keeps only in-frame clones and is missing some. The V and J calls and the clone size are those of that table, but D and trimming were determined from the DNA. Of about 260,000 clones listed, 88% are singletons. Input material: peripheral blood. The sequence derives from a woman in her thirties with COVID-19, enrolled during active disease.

The CDR3 spells CASSLGQIIDEKLFF. CDR3 in DNA: TGTGCCAGCAGCCTCGGACAGATTATCGATGAAAAACTGTTTTTT. The chain uses TRBV7-3 and TRBJ1-4, with D perhaps TRBD1 (6 bases). Trimming left V 5 bases short and J 6 bases short, with 16 bases between. The CDR3 covers 15 residues. CDR1 is SGHTA, CDR2 FQGTGA, per germline.